This is a list of T cell receptor beta chains from one sample in a study of CD8 T cells in acute hepatitis C reinfection. Sequencing used immunoSEQ multiplex PCR; TCRdb keeps in-frame clones, though not all of them. The sample has tens of thousands of clones, about 87% seen once. Sequencing used naive CD8+ T cells from PBMCs. Receptors were obtained from a young man with chronic hepatitis C. CDR3s include the opening cysteine and the closing phenylalanine or tryptophan. Each record gives: J gene, V gene, clone size, D gene, CDR3 DNA, CDR3 protein. A D gene is named only where the DNA matches it firmly. For some rows the clone size is stated as once, few or many, or as a class when expanded; others skip it.

TRBJ2-1	TRBV10-2	NA	TRBD2	TGCGCCAGCAGTGAGTCCCAGACTAGCGGCAACCGTGTTGAGCAGTTCTTC	CASSESQTSGNRVEQFF
TRBJ2-3	TRBV7-8	NA	NA	TGTGCCAGCAGCTTAACCCCCAGCACAGATACGCAGTATTTT	CASSLTPSTDTQYF
TRBJ2-7	TRBV4-3	NA	NA	TGCGCCAGCAGCCTCGACAGGGTAGCGGACGAGCAGTACTTC	CASSLDRVADEQYF
TRBJ2-7	TRBV10-2	NA	NA	TGCGCCAGCAGTGAGAGCCCGCACGAGCAGTACTTC	CASSESPHEQYF
TRBJ2-3	TRBV7-9	NA	NA	TGTGCCAGCAGCCCCATGTCGGATACGCAGTATTTT	CASSPMSDTQYF
TRBJ2-3	TRBV6-5	NA	NA	TGTGCCAGCAGTAACCAGGGAGCTGGGACAGATACGCAGTATTTT	CASSNQGAGTDTQYF
TRBJ1-2	TRBV27	once	NA	TGTGCCACGGGTGGGGAAAACTATGGCTACACCTTC	CATGGENYGYTF
TRBJ1-1	TRBV2	NA	NA	TGTGCCAGCGACGCGGCTTTCTTT	CASDAAFF
TRBJ2-2	TRBV27	NA	NA	TGTGCCAGCAGTTTAGCGGGGTCACTCACCGGGGAGCTGTTTTTT	CASSLAGSLTGELFF
TRBJ2-1	TRBV2	NA	TRBD2	TGTGCCAGCAGTGAAGTTGCGGGGGGGCTTGAGCAGTTCTTC	CASSEVAGGLEQFF
TRBJ1-1	TRBV13	NA	NA	TGTGCCAGCCGAGCAGTGGGCACTGAAGCTTTCTTT	CASRAVGTEAFF
TRBJ1-3	TRBV7-9	NA	NA	TGTGCCAGCAGCATACAGGAATCTGGAAACACCATATATTTT	CASSIQESGNTIYF
TRBJ2-5	TRBV10-1	few	TRBD1	TGCGCCAGCAGCGGCAGGGACAGCCGAGAGACCCAGTACTTC	CASSGRDSRETQYF
TRBJ2-7	TRBV5-4	NA	TRBD1	TGTGCCAGCAGCTTTATAGGAGGACAGGCCTCCTACGAGCAGTACTTC	CASSFIGGQASYEQYF
TRBJ1-5	TRBV7-9	NA	NA	TGTGCCAGCAGCTCCGATATGGGGTATCAGCCCCAGCATTTT	CASSSDMGYQPQHF
TRBJ2-5	TRBV6-5	NA	NA	TGTGCCAGCAGTTACTCGAGCAGGGGAGAGACCCAGTACTTC	CASSYSSRGETQYF
TRBJ1-5	TRBV23-1	NA	TRBD1	TGCGCCAGCAGAAAGACAGGGGGCGAAGGCAATCAGCCCCAGCATTTT	CASRKTGGEGNQPQHF
TRBJ1-2	TRBV14	NA	TRBD1	TGTGCCAGCAGCATGCGACAGGGTCGAGCCGCGTATGGCTACACCTTC	CASSMRQGRAAYGYTF
TRBJ1-2	TRBV7-6	NA	NA	TGTGCCAGCAGTCCGGGAGGGGGGATAGAAGGCTACACCTTC	CASSPGGGIEGYTF
TRBJ2-7	TRBV15	NA	NA	TGTACCACCAGCGTAATACAGGGAGTCGAGCAGTACTTC	CTTSVIQGVEQYF
TRBJ1-1	TRBV29-1	NA	NA	TGCACGGTGGGCAGGGTAGGAGCTGAAGCTTTCTTT	CTVGRVGAEAFF
TRBJ1-1	TRBV5-1	medium-sized	NA	TGCGCCAGCAGCTTGGCCGGGAGTACTGAAGCTTTCTTT	CASSLAGSTEAFF
TRBJ1-4	TRBV30	NA	NA	TGTGCCTGGAGTGTACCCGGACAAACGATCAATGAAAAACTGTTTTTT	CAWSVPGQTINEKLFF
TRBJ1-2	TRBV7-2	NA	TRBD1	TGTGCCAGCAGCTTACCGCCGCAGGGGGCGAACGGCTACACCTTC	CASSLPPQGANGYTF
TRBJ2-3	TRBV7-3	NA	NA	TGTGCCAGCACCATAGCGGAGGGAGATACGCAGTATTTT	CASTIAEGDTQYF
TRBJ2-4	TRBV30	NA	NA	TGTGCCTGGAGTTTCGAATATACCAAAAACATTCAGTACTTC	CAWSFEYTKNIQYF
TRBJ2-7	TRBV5-4	NA	NA	TGTGCCAGCAGCCACATCCTTCTAGCGAATGAGCAGTACTTC	CASSHILLANEQYF
TRBJ2-3	TRBV7-9	NA	TRBD1	TGTGCCAGCAGCGGACAGGAAGATACGCAGTATTTT	CASSGQEDTQYF
TRBJ2-2	TRBV27	NA	TRBD2	TGTGCCAGCAGTTTCTTTGGCGGGAGAGCCACCGGGGAGCTGTTTTTT	CASSFFGGRATGELFF
TRBJ1-1	TRBV19	NA	TRBD1	TGTGCCAGTAGCTGGGGGACAGAGAACACTGAAGCTTTCTTT	CASSWGTENTEAFF
TRBJ2-7	TRBV27	NA	NA	TGTGCCAGCAGTTTAGGGATCGGGTACGAGCAGTACTTC	CASSLGIGYEQYF
TRBJ2-2	TRBV6-5	once	NA	TGTGCCAGCAGTTACCCATCCCAGGGGGGCACCGGGGAGCTGTTTTTT	CASSYPSQGGTGELFF